A single sample is the source of the 31 T cell receptor beta chains below, sequenced in a study of T cell clonality in common variable immunodeficiency (dated by TCRdb to between 2015 and 2017). Library preparation used the immunoSEQ multiplex PCR assay. In TCRdb, the immuneACCESS table is reduced to in-frame sequences with V and J assigned. These tables do not hold every clone; where another copy was compared, an unresolved V gene accounts for under half, and the others remain unexplained. The table records about 42,000 clones for this sample, and not one of them appears only once. Around 1.4% of the sample lies in the top ten. The sample consisted of peripheral blood mononuclear cells. All receptors derive from a person between 18 and 69 years old in good health.

This clone came up many times. Read coverage stops 3 residues before the CDR3 terminus; the germline J gene supplies the remainder. The chain links TRBV5-4 to TRBJ2-1; 9 nucleotides align to TRBD2. The CDR3 length is 16 residues. Trimming cost V 0 bases and J 1 base; bases outside gene matches: 2. Germline values: CDR1 SGHNT, CDR2 YYREEE (reference sequence). The DNA read from the CDR3 is TGTGCCAGCAGCTTGGCAGCGGGAGGTTCCTACAATGAG. It translates to CASSLAAGGSYNE. The full-length CDR3 reads as CASSLAAGGSYNEQFF. The full variable domain, rest sourced from reference TRBV5-4 and TRBJ2-1, is ETGVTQSPTHLIKTRGQQVTLRCSSQSGHNTVSWYQQALGQGPQFIFQYYREEENGRGNFPPRFSGLQFPNYSSELNVNALELDDSALYLCASSLAAGGSYNEQFFGPGTRLTVL.

This clone was detected only a few times. The CDR3 goes on 3 residues after the read ends, and that part is filled in from the germline J gene. The V and J genes are TRBV6-4 and TRBJ2-3, with 9 bases that match TRBD2. Unmatched junction bases numbered 10, after V lost 6 bases and J lost 6 bases. Germline CDR1 reads MRHNA; CDR2 reads SNTAGT. The CDR3 runs to 15 residues. The CDR3 bases that were read are TGTGCCAGCAGCCACGGACTAGCGCATACCGATACG. Translated: CASSHGLAHTDT. The full-length CDR3 reads as CASSHGLAHTDTQYF.

There are many counts of this clone. The CDR3 here is CASSTGTGKSPLHF. CDR3 DNA (partial): TGTGCCAGTAGTACCGGGACAGGAAAATCACCC. V and J are TRBV19 and TRBJ1-6; 8 bases are shared with TRBD1. The read falls 3 residues short of the CDR3 end, and the missing part is taken from the germline J gene. From germline, CDR1 is LNHDA and CDR2 SQIVND (reference sequence). After removal of 4 bases from V and 10 bases from J, the junction contained 6 bases not matched to a gene. The CDR3 runs 14 residues.

This clone was observed many times. The sequenced fragment ends 3 residues before the CDR3 boundary, so the rest is inferred from the germline J gene. The chain recombines TRBV20-1 with TRBJ1-5, with a weak D call TRBD1 (5 bases). The CDR3 loop spans 16 amino acids. The V gene lost 3 bases and the J gene lost 3 bases, with 18 bases spanning the gap. The germline CDR1 and CDR2 sequences are DFQATT and SNEGSKA (reference sequence). This chain's CDR3 is CSASILTDPFNQPQHF. The part of the CDR3 DNA that was read is TGCAGTGCTAGTATATTGACAGATCCCTTCAATCAGCCC.

This clone was observed many times. This CDR3 is CASSLPGLAGSSYEQYF. CDR3 bases read: TGTGCCAGCAGCTTACCGGGACTAGCGGGCAGCTCCTACGAG. The chain couples TRBV7-8 to TRBJ2-7; 12 bases are a match to TRBD2. With the read ending 3 residues before the CDR3 end, the germline J gene is used to fill in that end. The CDR3 consists of 17 residues. V lost 2 bases, J lost 0 bases, and 5 bases stayed unmatched. The V gene's germline CDR1 is SGHVS and CDR2 FQNEAQ.

Remarks on this clone: The read gets to within 3 residues of the CDR3 end, and the germline J gene fills in the rest. This chain joins TRBV18 and TRBJ2-1; 9 nucleotides line up with TRBD2. The germline V gene has CDR1 KGHSH and CDR2 LQKENI. The length of the CDR3 is 16 residues. Trimming at V came to 3 bases and at J to 4 bases, leaving 7 bases not matched to a gene. The CDR3 loop is CASSPTGTSIYNEQFF. The sequenced part of the CDR3 DNA is TGTGCCAGCTCACCTACCGGGACTAGCATTTACAATGAG.

This clone has at least ten counts. The read stops 3 residues short of the end of the CDR3; the missing end is completed from the germline J gene. The chain combines TRBV28 with TRBJ2-7; 9 bases agree with TRBD1. Per the germline V gene, CDR1 is MDHEN and CDR2 is SYDVKM. This CDR3 has 15 residues. V was pared by 3 bases and J by 3 bases, with 6 bases of the junction left unmatched. The part of the CDR3 DNA that was read is TGTGCCAGCAGTTTCGGGGACAGGGACCACTACGAG. This gives the protein CASSFGDRDHYE. The complete CDR3 protein is CASSFGDRDHYEQYF.

Concerning this clone: The read falls 3 residues short of the CDR3 end, and the missing part is taken from the germline J gene. Other DNA sequences within the sample encode an identical CDR3. The V gene is TRBV18, the J gene TRBJ2-1; 14 bases agree with TRBD2. V shed 6 bases, J shed 8 bases, and the junction held 12 bases outside the gene matches. CDR3 length: 17 residues. Germline assignment: CDR1 KGHSH and CDR2 LQKENI. CDR3 DNA (partial): TGTGCCAGCTCCCCCCGCCAGGGACTAGCGGGAGTAGATGAG. This sequence encodes CASSPRQGLAGVDE. The entire CDR3 is CASSPRQGLAGVDEQFF. Filled out from reference TRBV18 and TRBJ2-1, the complete variable domain reads NAGVMQNPRHLVRRRGQEARLRCSPMKGHSHVYWYRQLPEEGLKFMVYLQKENIIDESGMPKERFSAEFPKEGPSILRIQQVVRGDSAAYFCASSPRQGLAGVDEQFFGPGTRLTVL.

Notes on this clone: The CDR3 end falls 3 residues outside the read, so it is completed with the germline J gene. The chain is built from TRBV2 and TRBJ2-1; D unclear. The V end lost 0 bases, the J end lost 1 base, and 10 bases lay between the germline ends. From germline, CDR1 is SNHLY and CDR2 FYNNEI. CDR3 length: 16 residues. The chain's CDR3 is CASSEAVAGSYNEQFF. The sequenced CDR3 bases are TGTGCCAGCAGTGAAGCGGTAGCTGGGTCCTACAATGAG.

This clone was recorded at least ten times. The read is 3 residues too short to cover the CDR3 end, so that end is filled in from the germline J gene. The chain joins TRBV19 to TRBJ2-1; D might be TRBD2 (6 bases). Trimming removed 3 bases at V and 5 bases at J, with 26 bases between. This CDR3 is 19 amino acids long. The germline V gene encodes CDR1 LNHDA and CDR2 SQIVND (reference sequence). This chain's CDR3 is CASSIPRAPGGVLDNEQFF. The sequenced part of the CDR3 DNA is TGTGCCAGTAGTATCCCCCGGGCTCCCGGCGGGGTACTAGACAATGAG.

This clone was detected only a few times. The CDR3 extends 3 residues past the end of the read, so its final part is completed from the germline J gene. V is TRBV11-2 and J is TRBJ2-1, with 7 bases that match TRBD2. The CDR3 spans 15 residues. Trimming took 4 bases from V and 7 from J; bases not matched to a gene: 10. The V gene's germline CDR1 is SGHAT and CDR2 FQNNGV. CDR3 DNA, as far as it was read: TGTGCCAGCAGCTCGGATAGCGGGTATAGGAATGAG. This gives the protein CASSSDSGYRNE. The whole CDR3 is CASSSDSGYRNEQFF.

At least ten counts were recorded for this clone. CDR3 in amino acids: CAISGGQGARNEQFF. CDR3 bases read: TGTGCCATCAGTGGGGGACAGGGGGCGAGGAATGAG. The gene calls are TRBV10-3 and TRBJ2-1; 12 positions match TRBD1. The read halts 3 residues ahead of the CDR3 end, with the missing end drawn from the germline J gene. The CDR3 has 15 amino acids. Per germline, CDR1 ENHRY and CDR2 SYGVKD. Unmatched junction bases numbered 5, after V lost 4 bases and J lost 7 bases.

At least ten counts were recorded for this clone. The observed sequence ends 3 residues before the CDR3 terminus, with the missing tail filled in from the germline J gene. Other DNA sequences in the sample encode the same CDR3. This rearrangement joins TRBV7-2 to TRBJ2-1, with TRBD2 matching 12 bases. This CDR3 is 15 amino acids long. V was clipped by 7 bases and J by 5 bases; unmatched bases: 6. Germline V gene sequence: CDR1 SGHTA, CDR2 FQGNSA. CDR3 DNA, as far as it was read: TGTGCCAGCAAGCCGGGACTAGCGGGCGACAATGAG. Translation: CASKPGLAGDNE. The whole CDR3 protein reads CASKPGLAGDNEQFF.

This clone rates as medium-sized (0.01 to 0.1%). The CDR3 end is not reached by the read, which stops 3 residues before it; the germline J gene fills it in. The genes are TRBV10-1 and TRBJ2-4; 8 nucleotides agree with TRBD2. J lost 0 bases, V lost 7 bases, and 11 bases had no gene match. This CDR3 spans 17 amino acids. The germline gives CDR1 WNHNN, CDR2 SYGVQD (reference sequence). This CDR3 is CASTLSGSRLAKNIQYF. The sequenced part of the CDR3 DNA is TGCGCCAGCACCCTAAGCGGGAGCCGCCTAGCCAAAAACATT.

The CDR3 here is CASNPDGSSGNTIYF. The sequenced part of the CDR3 DNA is TGTGCCAGTAATCCCGATGGCAGCTCTGGAAACACC. V usage is TRBV19 and J usage is TRBJ1-3; D call uncertain. From the germline J gene comes the end of the CDR3, since the read stops 3 residues before it. The CDR3 has 15 amino acids. Germline CDR1 and CDR2: LNHDA and SQIVND (reference sequence). The germline V and J ends were trimmed by 7 bases and 0 bases, with 13 bases remaining between them.

This clone appeared many times. The read finishes 3 residues shy of the CDR3 end, and the germline J gene is used to complete it. The rearrangement joins TRBV12-3 or TRBV12-4 to TRBJ1-1; 8 bases fit TRBD1. The CDR3 length is 13 residues. Losses at the gene ends were 4 bases for V and 4 bases for J; bases not matched to a gene: 2. CDR3 region: CASSSDRGTEAFF. The sequenced part of the CDR3 DNA is TGTGCCAGCAGTTCCGACAGGGGCACTGAA.

This clone showed up many times. From the germline J gene comes the end of the CDR3, since the read stops 3 residues before it. The V gene is TRBV20-1, the J gene TRBJ2-1; TRBD2 aligns across 7 bases. V trimming: 1 base; J trimming: 5 bases; junction bases outside the gene matches: 8. Germline-derived CDR1 and CDR2 are DFQATT and SNEGSKA (reference sequence). There are 15 residues in the CDR3. The covered CDR3 bases are TGCAGTGCTAGAGCGCTAGCGGCTACACACAATGAG. It encodes CSARALAATHNE. The whole CDR3 region reads CSARALAATHNEQFF.

This clone showed up many times. The read stops 3 residues short of the end of the CDR3; the missing end is completed from the germline J gene. The chain has TRBV20-1 and TRBJ1-1, with D unresolved. V was cut by 2 bases and J by 0 bases, with 7 bases left in between. Germline V lookup: CDR1 DFQATT, CDR2 SNEGSKA (reference sequence). The CDR3 consists of 13 residues. CDR3 in amino acids: CSARQAMNTEAFF. The CDR3 bases that were read are TGCAGTGCTAGACAGGCGATGAACACTGAA.

This clone was found many times. The CDR3 is cut off 3 residues early in the read; its end comes from the germline J gene. J is TRBJ2-7 and V is TRBV19; D might be TRBD1 (6 bases). Trimming took off 9 bases at V and 2 bases at J, with 17 bases between the two ends. CDR1 LNHDA and CDR2 SQIVND come from the germline V gene (reference sequence). The CDR3 consists of 14 residues. The sequenced CDR3 bases are TGTGCCAGGGACAGACAGAGAAGCCCCTACGAG. This gives the protein CARDRQRSPYE. The whole CDR3 sequence reads CARDRQRSPYEQYF. Full variable domain (outside the CDR3, taken from reference TRBV19 and TRBJ2-7): DGGITQSPKYLFRKEGQNVTLSCEQNLNHDAMYWYRQDPGQGLRLIYYSQIVNDFQKGDIAEGYSVSREKKESFPLTVTSAQKNPTAFYLCARDRQRSPYEQYFGPGTRLTVT.

This clone was counted at least ten times. The read comes to an end 3 residues before the CDR3 does, leaving the germline J gene to fill in the end. The genes are TRBV6-1 and TRBJ1-2; D perhaps matches TRBD1 (6 bases). Germline V gives CDR1 MNHNS, CDR2 SASEGT. V dropped 3 bases and J dropped 6 bases, with 14 bases sitting between them. This CDR3 contains 14 residues. The CDR3 bases that were read are TGTGCCAGCAGTGAGTTACAGGGATACGATGGC. This codes for CASSELQGYDG. The full CDR3 protein reads CASSELQGYDGYTF.

This clone was recorded many times. The CDR3 is cut off 3 residues early in the read; its end comes from the germline J gene. The V call is TRBV7-2, the J call TRBJ1-2; D uncertain. This CDR3 is 13 amino acids long. CDR1 and CDR2 (germline): SGHTA, FQGNSA. Between the trimmed V and J ends, which lost 2 bases and 5 bases, there was a span of 9 bases. This CDR3 is CASSLMGGYGYTF. CDR3 bases read: TGTGCCAGCAGCTTAATGGGCGGGTATGGC.

This clone has ten or more counts. Coverage ceases 3 residues before the CDR3 finishes, and the germline J gene fills in the end. This chain connects TRBV7-8 to TRBJ2-1, with D uncertain. This CDR3 is 14 amino acids long. Trimming took off 0 bases at V and 5 bases at J, with 8 bases between the two ends. Germline V gene data show CDR1 as SGHVS and CDR2 as FQNEAQ. CDR3 DNA (partial): TGTGCCAGCAGCTTAGCGGAACAGAACAATGAG. Its protein is CASSLAEQNNE. The whole CDR3 is CASSLAEQNNEQFF.

Worth noting for this clone: A much larger clone differs by one base, so this may be a read error. The read ends 3 residues early relative to the CDR3; the germline J gene fills the gap. This chain joins TRBV2 and TRBJ2-3; 7 nucleotides line up with TRBD1. The CDR3 runs to 16 residues. CDR1 SNHLY and CDR2 FYNNEI come from the germline V gene. CDR3 sequence reads: CASSETSSRGGQPQYF. The covered CDR3 bases are TGTGCCAGCAGTGAAACGAGTAGTAGAGGGGGACAGCCG.

This clone has at least ten counts. The read terminates 3 residues ahead of where the CDR3 ends, so the germline J gene completes it. The chain recombines TRBV7-3 with TRBJ1-1; the D gene is possibly TRBD1 (5 bases). The ends were cut back, 2 bases at V and 5 bases at J, with 9 bases in the middle. Germline CDR1 is SGHTA and CDR2 is FQGTGA. The CDR3 is made up of 13 amino acids. The DNA read from the CDR3 is TGTGCCAGCAGCTTATTGGGGGGTACTGAA. It yields the protein CASSLLGGTE. The whole CDR3 sequence is CASSLLGGTEAFF.

This clone appeared many times. The read terminates 3 residues ahead of where the CDR3 ends, so the germline J gene completes it. The rearrangement joins TRBV20-1 to TRBJ2-7; 7 nucleotides agree with TRBD2. J lost 2 bases, V lost 6 bases, and 7 bases had no gene match. This CDR3 region has 13 residues. CDR1 and CDR2 from the germline V gene are DFQATT and SNEGSKA (reference sequence). Incomplete CDR3 DNA: TGCAGTGCCCCCCCTAGCGGTACCTACGAG. This translates into CSAPPSGTYE. The complete CDR3 protein is CSAPPSGTYEQYF.

This clone was recorded many times. The CDR3 region is CASSGNSRGGVDTQYF. The CDR3 bases that were read are TGTGCCAGCAGCGGGAACTCACGGGGGGGTGTAGATACG. The chain uses TRBV9 and TRBJ2-3; 8 nucleotides line up with TRBD2. The CDR3 goes on 3 residues after the read ends, and that part is filled in from the germline J gene. Per germline, CDR1 SGDLS and CDR2 YYNGEE. The ends lost 3 bases at V and 5 bases at J; junction bases unmatched: 11. The CDR3 runs to 16 residues.

This clone was seen at least ten times. The observed sequence ends 3 residues before the CDR3 terminus, with the missing tail filled in from the germline J gene. V gene TRBV19 combines with J gene TRBJ1-2; D possibly corresponds to TRBD1 (5 bases). Trimming took off 7 bases at V and 4 bases at J, with 16 bases between the two ends. This CDR3 comprises 14 residues. CDR1 and CDR2 (germline): LNHDA, SQIVND (reference sequence). The CDR3 reads CASTPLTTVYGYTF. CDR3 DNA, as far as it was read: TGTGCCAGTACCCCCCTCACGACAGTCTATGGC. Full variable domain (outside the CDR3, taken from reference TRBV19 and TRBJ1-2): DGGITQSPKYLFRKEGQNVTLSCEQNLNHDAMYWYRQDPGQGLRLIYYSQIVNDFQKGDIAEGYSVSREKKESFPLTVTSAQKNPTAFYLCASTPLTTVYGYTFGSGTRLTVV.

This clone was observed at least ten times. The read ends 3 residues early relative to the CDR3; the germline J gene fills the gap. V and J are TRBV5-1 and TRBJ2-3; TRBD2 is a possible D gene (5 bases). The CDR3 consists of 17 residues. Germline loops: CDR1 SGHRS, CDR2 YFSETQ. V gave up 4 bases and J gave up 0 bases, with 18 bases separating them. The CDR3 DNA, read in part, is TGCGCCAGCAGCGGACGTCCGGGGAGATCTAGCACAGATACG. Protein product: CASSGRPGRSSTDT. The entire CDR3 sequence reads CASSGRPGRSSTDTQYF. The whole variable domain, remainder taken from reference TRBV5-1 and TRBJ2-3, is KAGVTQTPRYLIKTRGQQVTLSCSPISGHRSVSWYQQTPGQGLQFLFEYFSETQRNKGNFPGRFSGRQFSNSRSEMNVSTLELGDSALYLCASSGRPGRSSTDTQYFGPGTRLTVL.

This clone was counted at least ten times. This CDR3 is CASSVGTDDGYTF. The DNA read from the CDR3 is TGTGCCAGCAGCGTAGGGACAGATGATGGC. The chain is built from TRBV7-9 and TRBJ1-2, with 7 bases identical to TRBD1. The sequenced fragment ends 3 residues before the CDR3 boundary, so the rest is inferred from the germline J gene. The germline CDR1 and CDR2 sequences are SEHNR and FQNEAQ (reference sequence). The trim removed 5 bases at V and 6 bases at J, leaving 6 bases unmatched. This CDR3 has 13 residues.

This clone has only a few counts. The CDR3 goes on 3 residues after the read ends, and that part is filled in from the germline J gene. The V gene is TRBV29-1, the J gene TRBJ2-7, with TRBD1 identical over 8 bases. Looked up from germline, CDR1 is SQVTM and CDR2 is ANQGSEA. The V gene end was trimmed by 3 bases and the J gene end by 1 base; junction bases not matched to a gene: 8. The CDR3 covers 15 residues. The covered CDR3 bases are TGCAGCGTTGAGAGGTTGAGACAGGGGTCCTACGAG. It encodes CSVERLRQGSYE. The entire CDR3 is CSVERLRQGSYEQYF.

This clone was found many times. The read falls 3 residues short of the CDR3 end, and the missing part is taken from the germline J gene. The chain employs TRBV7-9 and TRBJ1-3, with D unclear. Germline CDR1 reads SEHNR; CDR2 reads FQNEAQ (reference sequence). The ends were cut back, 5 bases at V and 6 bases at J, with 5 bases in the middle. CDR3 length: 11 residues. The covered CDR3 bases are TGTGCCAGCAGCCAGTTAAACACC. Protein product: CASSQLNT. The full CDR3 sequence reads CASSQLNTIYF.